A single sample gave rise to the 29 T cell receptor beta chains below, sequenced in a study of Ad26.COV2.S vaccination and SARS-CoV-2 variants. The protocol was immunoSEQ multiplex PCR, while the TCRdb copy is restricted to in-frame clones and leaves out a portion. The sample includes around 370,000 clones, 90% to 95% of them seen just once. Sequenced here: peripheral blood, sampled after recovery from COVID-19. All receptors derive from a human donor who had recovered from COVID-19.

The chain employs TRBV6-5 and TRBJ1-4; perhaps TRBD1 as D (5 bases). This CDR3 contains 15 residues. V was shortened by 0 bases and J by 5 bases, with 10 bases between the two germline ends. Looked up from germline, CDR1 is MNHEY and CDR2 is SVGAGI. The DNA of the CDR3 is TGTGCCAGCAGTTACTCCGGGACGGCAAATGAAAAACTGTTTTTT. Protein: CASSYSGTANEKLFF.

This chain joins TRBV6-5 and TRBJ1-5; D perhaps matches TRBD1 (6 bases). Germline lookup yields CDR1 MNHEY and CDR2 SVGAGI. V lost 4 bases and J 4 bases, leaving 11 bases between the germline ends. This CDR3 has 14 residues. The CDR3 is CASSWGTSNQPQHF. The CDR3 region has the DNA TGTGCCAGCAGTTGGGGGACAAGTAATCAGCCCCAGCATTTT.

The chain joins TRBV15 to TRBJ1-2; D remains unclear. V was pared by 3 bases and J by 1 base, with 6 bases between. This CDR3 comprises 13 residues. Germline-derived CDR1 and CDR2 are LNHNV and YYDKDF (reference sequence). CDR3 DNA sequence: TGTGCCACCAGCAGGGACGGTAACTATGGCTACACCTTC. Protein product: CATSRDGNYGYTF.

This clone was seen a few times. The chain carries TRBV5-1 and TRBJ1-3; 7 bases line up with TRBD1. Per germline, CDR1 SGHRS and CDR2 YFSETQ. V dropped 8 bases and J dropped 3; count of bases not matched to a gene: 5. The CDR3 contains 13 residues. As DNA, the CDR3 is TGCGCCAGTTCGACAGGGTATGGAAACACCATATATTTT. It yields the protein CASSTGYGNTIYF.

The chain combines TRBV29-1 with TRBJ1-5; 8 nucleotides line up with TRBD1. The V gene's germline CDR1 is SQVTM and CDR2 ANQGSEA. The ends lost 2 bases at V and 2 bases at J; junction bases unmatched: 8. This CDR3 is built from 16 residues. CDR3: CSVELPDRAGNQPQHF. The CDR3 coding sequence is TGCAGCGTTGAACTTCCGGACAGGGCGGGCAATCAGCCCCAGCATTTT.

The chain has TRBV7-9 and TRBJ1-1; the D gene is possibly TRBD1 (6 bases). CDR3 length equals 14 residues. Germline V CDR1 and CDR2: SEHNR, FQNEAQ (reference sequence). V shed 5 bases and J shed 6 bases, with 16 bases lying between them. CDR3 DNA sequence: TGTGCCAGCAGCCTACTACAGGGTGCCCCTGAAGCTTTCTTT. It translates to CASSLLQGAPEAFF.

V gene TRBV29-1 combines with J gene TRBJ2-7, with D possibly TRBD2 on 7 matching bases. V was trimmed by 4 bases and J by 1 base, leaving 14 bases between them. CDR1 is SQVTM and CDR2 is ANQGSEA in the germline V gene. The CDR3 consists of 14 residues. The CDR3 bases are TGCAGCGTTGGTGGGGGGGGCCGGTCCTACGAGCAGTACTTC. This gives the protein CSVGGGGRSYEQYF.

The chain has TRBV27 and TRBJ1-2; tentatively, D is TRBD1 (6 bases). The CDR3 covers 13 residues. The germline gives CDR1 MNHEY, CDR2 SMNVEV (reference sequence). Deletions cut 2 bases from V and 6 bases from J, with 10 bases between. This CDR3 is CASSLGRGHGYTF. As DNA, the CDR3 is TGTGCCAGCAGTTTAGGCAGGGGCCATGGCTACACCTTC.

The chain links TRBV24-1 to TRBJ1-5; D may be TRBD1 (5 bases). The germline gives CDR1 KGHDR, CDR2 SFDVKD. Trimming shortened V by 5 bases and J by 6 bases, and 10 bases separated the two germline ends. This CDR3 is 13 amino acids long. The CDR3 coding sequence is TGTGCCACCAGTGTAGGGAGGGGTCAGCCCCAGCATTTT. Translating gives CATSVGRGQPQHF.

This chain joins TRBV9 and TRBJ2-1; 14 bases map to TRBD2. V was clipped by 4 bases and J by 7 bases; unmatched bases: 4. The CDR3 contains 15 residues. From germline, CDR1 is SGDLS and CDR2 YYNGEE. CDR3 DNA: TGTGCCAGCAGCCCGAGACTAGCGGGGGGGAATGAGCAGTTCTTC. Its protein product is CASSPRLAGGNEQFF.

The rearrangement joins TRBV7-9 to TRBJ1-1; the match to TRBD1 covers 7 bases. There are 15 residues in the CDR3. The germline gives CDR1 SEHNR, CDR2 FQNEAQ (reference sequence). The J segment lost 0 bases and the V segment lost 5 bases, leaving 6 bases of the junction unmatched. CDR3 sequence: CASSRGGRLNTEAFF. CDR3 DNA: TGTGCCAGCAGCCGAGGGGGCAGGTTGAACACTGAAGCTTTCTTT.

This chain connects TRBV2 to TRBJ2-3, with 9 bases fitting TRBD2. CDR1 and CDR2 (germline): SNHLY, FYNNEI. With 7 bases clipped from V and 4 bases from J, the junction kept 9 bases outside the gene matches. This CDR3 contains 15 residues. The CDR3 coding sequence is TGTGCCAGCATCGGGGCGGGGGGGCGGCCAGATACGCAGTATTTT. Its translation is CASIGAGGRPDTQYF.

The V and J genes are TRBV7-2 and TRBJ2-6; TRBD2 might be the D (6 bases). This CDR3 is built from 22 residues. Germline V gives CDR1 SGHTA, CDR2 FQGNSA. The ends were cut back, 0 bases at V and 3 bases at J, with 27 bases in the middle. CDR3 region: CASSLADLWGDKRFVGANVLTF. The CDR3 DNA reads as TGTGCCAGCAGCTTAGCCGACCTTTGGGGGGATAAGCGGTTTGTTGGGGCCAACGTCCTGACTTTC.

The rearrangement uses TRBV10-1 and TRBJ1-1; 12 bases match TRBD1. The CDR3 has 17 amino acids. V shed 5 bases, J shed 1 base, and the junction held 8 bases outside the gene matches. Germline lookup yields CDR1 WNHNN and CDR2 SYGVQD (reference sequence). The CDR3 DNA follows: TGCGCCAGCAGTACCGGGACAGGGGGCCGTTGGAACACTGAAGCTTTCTTT. It yields the protein CASSTGTGGRWNTEAFF.

The chain has TRBV29-1 and TRBJ1-2; TRBD1 aligns across 7 bases. This CDR3 spans 11 amino acids. CDR1 and CDR2 (germline): SQVTM, ANQGSEA. V shed 7 bases, J shed 8 bases, and the junction held 7 bases outside the gene matches. CDR3 region: CSANQGGGYTF. The CDR3, as DNA: TGCAGCGCGAATCAGGGGGGAGGCTACACCTTC.

This chain joins TRBV9 and TRBJ2-3; TRBD1 matches 7 bases. The germline CDR1 and CDR2 sequences are SGDLS and YYNGEE. J was trimmed by 2 bases and V by 1 base; bases with no gene match: 4. CDR3 length: 15 amino acids. The chain's CDR3 is CASSVMGQNTDTQYF. DNA for the CDR3: TGTGCCAGCAGCGTAATGGGACAGAACACAGATACGCAGTATTTT.

The chain uses TRBV5-1 and TRBJ2-1, with 12 bases fitting TRBD1. The CDR3 extends over 15 amino acids. Per germline, CDR1 SGHRS and CDR2 YFSETQ. V lost 4 bases and J lost 6; bases outside the gene matches: 5. The CDR3 DNA reads as TGCGCCAGCAGCCCGGGACAGGGGGCGATCAATGAGCAGTTCTTC. This sequence encodes CASSPGQGAINEQFF.

The chain has TRBV9 and TRBJ2-2, with TRBD1 matching 12 bases. V was clipped by 0 bases and J by 5 bases; unmatched bases: 8. The CDR3 contains 18 residues. Germline CDR1 and CDR2: SGDLS and YYNGEE. DNA for the CDR3: TGTGCCAGCAGCGTAGGGGGGACAGGGGGCCCGAGGACCGGGGAGCTGTTTTTT. It translates to CASSVGGTGGPRTGELFF.

CDR3 amino acids: CASSYYRPSTDTQYF. The CDR3 DNA follows: TGTGCCAGCAGCTACTACAGGCCCAGCACAGATACGCAGTATTTT. This chain links TRBV5-4 with TRBJ2-3; D perhaps matches TRBD1 (5 bases). The CDR3 loop spans 15 amino acids. Germline V lookup: CDR1 SGHNT, CDR2 YYREEE (reference sequence). V was cut by 3 bases and J by 0 bases, with 11 bases left in between.

The chain has TRBV7-9 and TRBJ2-1; TRBD2 aligns across 10 bases. The V gene end was trimmed by 7 bases and the J gene end by 4 bases; junction bases not matched to a gene: 19. The germline V gene encodes CDR1 SEHNR and CDR2 FQNEAQ (reference sequence). This CDR3 contains 19 residues. CDR3 loop: CASTLPWDSGGPQYNEQFF. The CDR3 DNA is TGTGCCAGCACCCTTCCATGGGATAGCGGGGGGCCTCAGTACAATGAGCAGTTCTTC. Filled out from reference TRBV7-9 and TRBJ2-1, the complete variable domain reads DTGVSQNPRHKITKRGQNVTFRCDPISEHNRLYWYRQTLGQGPEFLTYFQNEAQLEKSRLLSDRFSAERPKGSFSTLEIQRTEQGDSAMYLCASTLPWDSGGPQYNEQFFGPGTRLTVL.

The chain is built from TRBV25-1 and TRBJ1-3, with D unclear. V was cut by 2 bases and J by 0 bases, with 5 bases left in between. CDR3 length: 14 residues. Germline V lookup: CDR1 MGHDK, CDR2 SYGVNS. The CDR3 DNA is TGTGCCAGCAGTGAACTGGTCTCTGGAAACACCATATATTTT. As protein: CASSELVSGNTIYF.

As to this clone: The sample contains more than one DNA sequence encoding this CDR3. The J gene is TRBJ1-1, the V gene TRBV9; D unresolved. The germline V gene encodes CDR1 SGDLS and CDR2 YYNGEE. V was trimmed by 0 bases and J by 4 bases, leaving 10 bases between them. The CDR3 has 14 residues. The CDR3 protein is CASSVASRGTEAFF. The CDR3 region has the DNA TGTGCCAGCAGCGTAGCGAGCCGCGGCACTGAAGCTTTCTTT. Looking up the rest from reference TRBV9 and TRBJ1-1 gives the full variable domain: DSGVTQTPKHLITATGQRVTLRCSPRSGDLSVYWYQQSLDQGLQFLIQYYNGEERAKGNILERFSAQQFPDLHSELNLSSLELGDSALYFCASSVASRGTEAFFGQGTRLTVV.

This clone was observed once. The J gene is TRBJ2-5, the V gene TRBV5-6; 10 bases are shared with TRBD1. CDR1 and CDR2 from the germline V gene are SGHDT and YYEEEE. The CDR3 length is 16 residues. The trim removed 0 bases at V and 4 bases at J, leaving 6 bases unmatched. This CDR3 is CASSLGGTGVVETQYF. The CDR3 region has the DNA TGTGCCAGCAGCTTGGGGGGGACAGGGGTCGTAGAGACCCAGTACTTC. The full variable domain, in which reference TRBV5-6 and TRBJ2-5 provide the parts outside the CDR3, is DAGVTQSPTHLIKTRGQQVTLRCSPKSGHDTVSWYQQALGQGPQFIFQYYEEEERQRGNFPDRFSGHQFPNYSSELNVNALLLGDSALYLCASSLGGTGVVETQYFGPGTRLLVL.

The V gene is TRBV20-1, the J gene TRBJ2-2; perhaps TRBD1 as D (6 bases). The germline V gene has CDR1 DFQATT and CDR2 SNEGSKA (reference sequence). The CDR3 has 13 residues. V lost 6 bases and J lost 5, with 13 bases in between. CDR3 nucleotide sequence: TGCAGTGCCAGTTGGACAGCGACCGGGGAGCTGTTTTTT. Protein: CSASWTATGELFF.

The chain couples TRBV27 to TRBJ1-4, with 7 positions matching TRBD1. Unmatched junction bases numbered 9, after V lost 1 base and J lost 7 bases. Germline CDR1 is MNHEY and CDR2 is SMNVEV (reference sequence). This CDR3 is built from 16 residues. The CDR3 coding sequence is TGTGCCAGCAGTTTATTGGGACAGACCAGAGGTGAAAAACTGTTTTTT. Translating it yields CASSLLGQTRGEKLFF.

The chain carries TRBV3-1 (or the pseudogene TRBV3-2) and TRBJ2-7; 7 nucleotides align to TRBD1. Germline assignment: CDR1 LGHDT and CDR2 YNNKEL (reference sequence). The junction had 16 bases not matched to a gene; V was cut back by 4 bases and J by 7 bases. The CDR3 runs to 16 residues. CDR3 amino acids: CASSLSTGRYTMEQYF. For the CDR3, the DNA is TGTGCCAGCAGCCTCTCGACAGGGCGATATACGATGGAGCAGTACTTC.

The V call is TRBV5-1, the J call TRBJ2-3, with D perhaps TRBD1 or TRBD2 (5 bases each). The CDR3 spans 15 residues. V lost 0 bases and J 1 base, leaving 9 bases between the germline ends. The germline CDR1 and CDR2 sequences are SGHRS and YFSETQ. In DNA form, the CDR3 reads TGCGCCAGCAGCTTGGAGAGGGGACGCACAGATACGCAGTATTTT. Protein sequence: CASSLERGRTDTQYF.

V usage is TRBV2 and J usage is TRBJ2-3; D is unresolved. Germline V gives CDR1 SNHLY, CDR2 FYNNEI. CDR3 length equals 14 residues. Between the trimmed V and J ends, which lost 3 bases and 1 base, there was a span of 8 bases. The DNA for the CDR3 is TGTGCCAGCAGTGATGGTGCGGGCACAGATACGCAGTATTTT. Protein product: CASSDGAGTDTQYF.

The chain carries TRBV5-6 and TRBJ2-1; no clear D. V was clipped by 1 base and J by 9 bases, with 5 bases between them. Germline V CDR1 and CDR2: SGHDT, YYEEEE. The CDR3 totals 11 residues. The CDR3: CASSLQAEQFF. CDR3 nucleotide sequence: TGTGCCAGCAGCTTGCAGGCTGAGCAGTTCTTC.